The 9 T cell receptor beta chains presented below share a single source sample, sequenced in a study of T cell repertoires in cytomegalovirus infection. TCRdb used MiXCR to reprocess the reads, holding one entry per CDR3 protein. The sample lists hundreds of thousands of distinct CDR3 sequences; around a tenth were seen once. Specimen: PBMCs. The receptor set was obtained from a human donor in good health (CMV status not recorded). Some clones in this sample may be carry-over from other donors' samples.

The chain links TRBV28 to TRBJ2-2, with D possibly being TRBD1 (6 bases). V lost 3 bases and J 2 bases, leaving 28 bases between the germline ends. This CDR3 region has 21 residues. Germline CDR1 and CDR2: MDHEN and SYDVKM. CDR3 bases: TGTGCCAGCAGTTTGGGAGTGGGTCGGACAGAGGGATCACTAAACACCGGGGAGCTGTTTTTT. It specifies CASSLGVGRTEGSLNTGELFF.

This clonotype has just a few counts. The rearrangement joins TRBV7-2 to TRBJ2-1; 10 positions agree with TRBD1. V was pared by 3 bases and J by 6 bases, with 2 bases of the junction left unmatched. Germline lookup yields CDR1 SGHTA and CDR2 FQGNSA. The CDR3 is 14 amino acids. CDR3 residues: CASSFGQGVNEQFF. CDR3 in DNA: TGTGCCAGCAGCTTTGGACAGGGGGTCAATGAGCAGTTCTTC.

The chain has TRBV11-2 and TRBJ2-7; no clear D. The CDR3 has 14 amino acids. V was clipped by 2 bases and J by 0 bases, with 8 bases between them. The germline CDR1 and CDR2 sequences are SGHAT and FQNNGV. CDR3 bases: TGTGCCAGCAGCTTACACCCGAGCTCCTACGAGCAGTACTTC. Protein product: CASSLHPSSYEQYF.

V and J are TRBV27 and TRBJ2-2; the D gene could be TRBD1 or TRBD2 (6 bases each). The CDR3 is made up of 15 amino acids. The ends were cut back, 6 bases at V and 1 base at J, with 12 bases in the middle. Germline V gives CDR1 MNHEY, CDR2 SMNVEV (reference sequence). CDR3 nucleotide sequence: TGTGCCAGCAGAAAAGGGGGGTTGAACACCGGGGAGCTGTTTTTT. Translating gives CASRKGGLNTGELFF.

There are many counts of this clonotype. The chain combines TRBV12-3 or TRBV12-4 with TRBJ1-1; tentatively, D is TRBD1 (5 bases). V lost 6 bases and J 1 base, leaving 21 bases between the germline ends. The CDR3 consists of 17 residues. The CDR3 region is CASRSRGAGHQNTEAFF. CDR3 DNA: TGTGCCAGCAGATCCCGGGGCGCGGGTCATCAGAACACTGAAGCTTTCTTT.

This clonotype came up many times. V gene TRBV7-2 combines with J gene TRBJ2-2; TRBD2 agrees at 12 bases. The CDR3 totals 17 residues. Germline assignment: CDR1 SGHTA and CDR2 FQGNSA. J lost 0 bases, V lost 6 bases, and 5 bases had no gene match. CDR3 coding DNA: TGTGCCAGCAGTTTGACTAGCGGGAGAGCGAACACCGGGGAGCTGTTTTTT. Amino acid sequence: CASSLTSGRANTGELFF.

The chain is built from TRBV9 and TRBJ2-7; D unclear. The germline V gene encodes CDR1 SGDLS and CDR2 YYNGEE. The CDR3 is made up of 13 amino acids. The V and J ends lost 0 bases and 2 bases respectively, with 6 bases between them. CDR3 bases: TGTGCCAGCAGCGTAGACACAGCCTACGAGCAGTACTTC. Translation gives CASSVDTAYEQYF.

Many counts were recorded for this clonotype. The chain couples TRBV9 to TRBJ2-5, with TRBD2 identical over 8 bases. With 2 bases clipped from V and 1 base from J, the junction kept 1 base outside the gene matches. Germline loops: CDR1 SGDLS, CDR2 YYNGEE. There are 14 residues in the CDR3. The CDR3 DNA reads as TGTGCCAGCAGCGTCAGCGGGGGCCAAGAGACCCAGTACTTC. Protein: CASSVSGGQETQYF.

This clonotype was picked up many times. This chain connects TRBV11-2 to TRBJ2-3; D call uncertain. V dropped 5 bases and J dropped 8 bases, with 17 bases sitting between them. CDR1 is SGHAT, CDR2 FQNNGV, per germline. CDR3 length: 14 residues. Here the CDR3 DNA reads TGTGCCAGCAGCCCGCGCCCCTCCTTAGTTACGCAGTATTTT. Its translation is CASSPRPSLVTQYF.